The 9 T cell receptor beta chains in this list originate from one sample, sequenced in a study of T cells after yellow fever vaccination. TCRdb fed the 5' RACE reads into MiXCR, producing one record per CDR3 protein. The sample has around 530,000 distinct CDR3 sequences, roughly a sixth seen once. Here the sequenced sample was PBMCs, taken around 5 days after the first yellow fever vaccination. These receptors came from a man between 18 and 35 years old who received the YFV17D yellow fever vaccine.

The chain links TRBV7-6 to TRBJ2-1; 10 bases match TRBD2. Germline CDR1 and CDR2: SGHVS and FNYEAQ. CDR3 size: 15 residues. The V and J ends lost 4 bases and 10 bases, in that order; junction bases with no gene match: 10. In DNA form, the CDR3 reads TGTGCCAGCAGCTGGGGACTAGCGACCCCACGGGAGCAGTTCTTC. This translates into CASSWGLATPREQFF.

This chain connects TRBV7-8 to TRBJ2-7, with 7 bases identical to TRBD2. Germline V gene sequence: CDR1 SGHVS, CDR2 FQNEAQ. Unmatched junction bases numbered 4, after V lost 8 bases and J lost 0 bases. The CDR3 runs to 13 residues. DNA of the CDR3: TGTGCCAGCCGCGGGGGTAGCTCCTACGAGCAGTACGTC. Its protein is CASRGGSSYEQYV.

The chain combines TRBV6-1 with TRBJ1-1, with 8 positions matching TRBD1. V shed 7 bases and J 5 bases; nucleotides not matched to a gene: 6. CDR1 and CDR2 (germline): MNHNS, SASEGT. This CDR3 has 13 amino acids. CDR3 protein: CASNPGTGTEAFF. The CDR3, as DNA: TGTGCCAGCAACCCCGGGACAGGAACTGAAGCTTTCTTT.

This clonotype was detected a few times. The chain joins TRBV5-6 to TRBJ2-7; 8 bases agree with TRBD1. Germline lookup yields CDR1 SGHDT and CDR2 YYEEEE. The V gene end was trimmed by 4 bases and the J gene end by 2 bases; junction bases not matched to a gene: 8. The length of the CDR3 is 15 residues. The CDR3 DNA reads TGTGCCAGCAGCCCATTGGGACAGGCAACCTACGAGCAGTACTTC. Protein: CASSPLGQATYEQYF.

This clonotype was seen a few times. The CDR3 nucleotides read TGTGCCATCAGTATCTCAGGGGCCTCACCCCTCCACTTT. Protein: CAISISGASPLHF. The V gene is TRBV10-3, the J gene TRBJ1-6, with D possibly matching TRBD1 (6 bases). Trimming left V 5 bases short and J 10 bases short, with 12 bases between. Germline CDR1 ENHRY, CDR2 SYGVKD. This CDR3 contains 13 residues.

Only a few counts were recorded for this clonotype. This rearrangement joins TRBV7-3 to TRBJ1-2; D is uncertain. The V gene lost 2 bases and the J gene lost 2 bases, with 18 bases spanning the gap. Germline V gives CDR1 SGHTA, CDR2 FQGTGA. The CDR3 has 17 residues. The CDR3, as DNA: TGTGCCAGCAGCTTAGGTGGCCCCCTGGCTGGGAACTATGGCTACACCTTC. This gives the protein CASSLGGPLAGNYGYTF. The full variable domain, in which reference TRBV7-3 and TRBJ1-2 provide the parts outside the CDR3, is GAGVSQTPSNKVTEKGKYVELRCDPISGHTALYWYRQSLGQGPEFLIYFQGTGAADDSGLPNDRFFAVRPEGSVSTLKIQRTERGDSAVYLCASSLGGPLAGNYGYTFGSGTRLTVV.

In this sample, this clonotype turned up a few times. The gene calls are TRBV4-2 and TRBJ1-6; TRBD1 aligns across 9 bases. CDR3 size: 16 residues. In germline, CDR1 is LGHNA, CDR2 YNFKEQ. Trimming cost V 2 bases and J 6 bases; bases outside gene matches: 5. CDR3 coding DNA: TGTGCCAGCAGCCAAAGGGCGGGACAGGGTAATTCACCCCTCCACTTT. This encodes CASSQRAGQGNSPLHF.

The chain carries TRBV4-2 and TRBJ2-5; possible D gene TRBD2, 5 bases. The length of the CDR3 is 16 residues. Trimming took off 0 bases at V and 2 bases at J, with 13 bases between the two ends. Germline V lookup: CDR1 LGHNA, CDR2 YNFKEQ. CDR3 in amino acids: CASSQDRGSNQETQYF. CDR3 nucleotide sequence: TGTGCCAGCAGCCAAGATCGGGGTAGTAATCAAGAGACCCAGTACTTC.

The rearrangement uses TRBV4-1 and TRBJ1-5; D may be TRBD1 (5 bases). The CDR3 loop spans 13 amino acids. Germline V CDR1 and CDR2: MGHRA, YSYEKL. The germline V and J ends were trimmed by 2 bases and 9 bases, with 11 bases remaining between them. CDR3 sequence reads: CASSQKGFPPQHF. CDR3 DNA sequence: TGCGCCAGCAGCCAAAAGGGGTTCCCGCCCCAGCATTTT.